Presented here are 17 T cell receptor beta chains from one specimen sequenced in a study of neurological immune-mediated disorders. Time point here: longitudinal time-point 2. MiXCR, applied by TCRdb to the 5' RACE reads, yields one record per CDR3 protein. The repertoire has some 60,000 distinct CDR3 sequences, more than 9.5% of them found once; the top ten carry under 15%. Sequencing used PBMCs. These receptors originate from a man aged 25-40 years in good health.

This clonotype was seen many times. The chain carries TRBV27 and TRBJ2-3; D not certain. V was pared by 4 bases and J by 4 bases, with 15 bases between. Germline CDR1 is MNHEY and CDR2 is SMNVEV (reference sequence). The CDR3 sequence is 15 residues long. The CDR3 region is CASSYQGRFADTQYF. The CDR3 DNA reads as TGTGCCAGCAGTTACCAAGGTCGGTTCGCAGATACGCAGTATTTT.

This clonotype has just a few counts. The chain combines TRBV10-3 with TRBJ2-1; D gene uncertain. This CDR3 spans 14 amino acids. The germline V gene has CDR1 ENHRY and CDR2 SYGVKD. The V and J ends lost 0 bases and 3 bases respectively, with 6 bases between them. This CDR3 is CAISESQSYNEQFF. CDR3 bases: TGTGCCATCAGTGAGTCTCAGAGCTACAATGAGCAGTTCTTC.

This clonotype was detected ten times or more. This chain uses TRBV4-1 with TRBJ1-1; D not certain. The V gene lost 7 bases and the J gene lost 4 bases, with 16 bases spanning the gap. Germline CDR1 reads MGHRA; CDR2 reads YSYEKL. CDR3 length: 14 residues. CDR3 sequence reads: CASNEGDGVTEAFF. The DNA of the CDR3 is TGCGCCAGCAATGAGGGTGATGGGGTCACTGAAGCTTTCTTT.

This clonotype has at least ten counts. This sequence joins TRBV5-1 and TRBJ2-1; 10 nucleotides line up with TRBD2. The CDR3 loop spans 16 amino acids. From germline, CDR1 is SGHRS and CDR2 YFSETQ. V lost 4 bases and J lost 6; bases outside the gene matches: 10. CDR3 in DNA: TGCGCCAGCAGCCTGGGGTTAGCGGGAGGCCTCAATGAGCAGTTCTTC. Translating gives CASSLGLAGGLNEQFF.

This clonotype was counted many times. The V and J genes are TRBV2 and TRBJ1-5; a possible D gene is TRBD1 (5 bases). Per germline, CDR1 SNHLY and CDR2 FYNNEI. The CDR3 consists of 14 residues. V shed 3 bases and J shed 4 bases, with 10 bases lying between them. The CDR3 coding sequence is TGTGCCAGCAGTGAGGAAGCAGGGAATCAGCCCCAGCATTTT. Its translation: CASSEEAGNQPQHF. Full variable domain (rest looked up from reference TRBV2 and TRBJ1-5): EPEVTQTPSHQVTQMGQEVILRCVPISNHLYFYWYRQILGQKVEFLVSFYNNEISEKSEIFDDQFSVERPDGSNFTLKIRSTKLEDSAMYFCASSEEAGNQPQHFGDGTRLSIL.

This clonotype was seen at least ten times. The rearrangement joins TRBV20-1 to TRBJ2-7; TRBD2 is a possible D gene (6 bases). The length of the CDR3 is 13 residues. Germline values: CDR1 DFQATT, CDR2 SNEGSKA (reference sequence). CDR3 sequence reads: CSEKRAVGYEQYF. The DNA for the CDR3 is TGCAGCGAGAAGCGGGCGGTAGGCTACGAGCAGTACTTC.

The chain carries TRBV7-9 and TRBJ1-3; 8 nucleotides agree with TRBD1. Germline assignment: CDR1 SEHNR and CDR2 FQNEAQ (reference sequence). CDR3 length: 16 amino acids. V trimming: 2 bases; J trimming: 2 bases; junction bases outside the gene matches: 5. Here the CDR3 DNA reads TGTGCCAGCAGCTTATTCCAGGGGGCCCCTGGAAACACCATATATTTT. Translating gives CASSLFQGAPGNTIYF. Together with reference TRBV7-9 and TRBJ1-3, the CDR3 gives the full variable domain: DTGVSQNPRHKITKRGQNVTFRCDPISEHNRLYWYRQTLGQGPEFLTYFQNEAQLEKSRLLSDRFSAERPKGSFSTLEIQRTEQGDSAMYLCASSLFQGAPGNTIYFGEGSWLTVV.

Of note for this clonotype: Since a much larger clone is just one base distant, this may be a read error. The chain couples TRBV9 to TRBJ2-5; perhaps TRBD1 as D (6 bases). The CDR3 covers 13 residues. CDR1 and CDR2 from the germline V gene are SGDLS and YYNGEE. This CDR3 is CSSLNRVGETQYF. CDR3 DNA: TGTTCCAGCTTGAACAGGGTTGGAGAGACCCAGTACTTC.

This clonotype showed up many times. CDR3 protein: CASIRAYEQYF. As DNA, the CDR3 is TGTGCCAGCATACGGGCCTACGAGCAGTACTTC. The rearrangement uses TRBV9 and TRBJ2-7; no reliable D call. From germline, CDR1 is SGDLS and CDR2 YYNGEE. Trimming left V 6 bases short and J 2 bases short, with 6 bases between. The CDR3 length is 11 residues. Variable domain in full (rest from reference TRBV9 and TRBJ2-7): DSGVTQTPKHLITATGQRVTLRCSPRSGDLSVYWYQQSLDQGLQFLIQYYNGEERAKGNILERFSAQQFPDLHSELNLSSLELGDSALYFCASIRAYEQYFGPGTRLTVT.

This clonotype came up many times. V gene TRBV9 combines with J gene TRBJ1-2, with D possibly matching TRBD1 (5 bases). CDR3 length: 15 residues. V lost 0 bases and J lost 0, with 9 bases in between. CDR1 SGDLS and CDR2 YYNGEE come from the germline V gene. CDR3 DNA sequence: TGTGCCAGCAGCGTAGCTGGGGGATCTAACTATGGCTACACCTTC. It yields the protein CASSVAGGSNYGYTF.

In this sample, this clonotype turned up many times. The J gene is TRBJ2-1, the V gene TRBV29-1; 10 bases line up with TRBD2. V trimming: 5 bases; J trimming: 8 bases; junction bases outside the gene matches: 6. The CDR3 is 13 residues long. Germline CDR1 reads SQVTM; CDR2 reads ANQGSEA. CDR3 in amino acids: CSVRTSGIHEQFF. The CDR3 DNA is TGCAGCGTTAGAACTAGCGGGATACATGAGCAGTTCTTC.

This clonotype was picked up many times. The chain combines TRBV20-1 with TRBJ2-5; D remains unclear. Germline V CDR1 and CDR2: DFQATT, SNEGSKA (reference sequence). Trimming took off 6 bases at V and 5 bases at J, with 13 bases between the two ends. The CDR3 is 12 residues long. The CDR3 here is CSAQPSRETQYF. The CDR3 region has the DNA TGCAGTGCCCAACCTTCTAGGGAGACCCAGTACTTC.

This clonotype was observed a few times. A read error may be the cause here, since a much bigger clone is one base away. The genes are TRBV28 and TRBJ1-1; TRBD1 might be the D (5 bases). Germline assignment: CDR1 MDHEN and CDR2 SYDVKM. The length of the CDR3 is 14 residues. With 5 bases removed from V and 12 bases from J, the gap between germline ends came to 22 bases. The CDR3 DNA is TGTGCCAGCAGTATGGCCAGGACACTCGATAAAACTTTCTTT. Protein product: CASSMARTLDKTFF.

This clonotype appeared many times. The J gene is TRBJ1-2, the V gene TRBV12-3 or TRBV12-4; no firm D call. V lost 3 bases to trimming and J lost 7 bases, with 15 bases between them. The CDR3 contains 14 residues. The CDR3 reads CASSFIRITGGYTF. DNA of the CDR3: TGTGCCAGCAGTTTTATCCGGATCACGGGTGGCTACACCTTC.

Many counts were recorded for this clonotype. The chain recombines TRBV20-1 with TRBJ2-7, with 7 positions matching TRBD1. The germline CDR1 and CDR2 sequences are DFQATT and SNEGSKA (reference sequence). The junction had 9 bases not matched to a gene; V was cut back by 5 bases and J by 5 bases. This CDR3 has 13 amino acids. CDR3 residues: CSAGSTGSHEQYF. CDR3 DNA: TGCAGTGCTGGATCGACAGGGAGTCACGAGCAGTACTTC.

In the case of this clonotype: This may come from a read error, since a much larger clone is one base off. The chain couples TRBV7-6 to TRBJ2-7, with 7 nucleotides matching TRBD2. Unmatched junction bases numbered 7, after V lost 6 bases and J lost 2 bases. This CDR3 contains 14 residues. Germline CDR1 is SGHVS and CDR2 is FNYEAQ. The CDR3 region is CASRSASGPYEQYF. CDR3 bases: TGTGCCAGCAGATCCGCTAGCGGACCCTACGAGCAGTACTTC. The full variable domain, with the rest looked up from reference TRBV7-6 and TRBJ2-7, is GAGVSQSPRYKVTKRGQDVALRCDPISGHVSLYWYRQALGQGPEFLTYFNYEAQQDKSGLPNDRFSAERPEGSISTLTIQRTEQRDSAMYRCASRSASGPYEQYFGPGTRLTVT.

This clonotype was found many times. The chain recombines TRBV7-8 with TRBJ2-3; 9 bases match TRBD2. CDR3 length equals 16 residues. Germline-derived CDR1 and CDR2 are SGHVS and FQNEAQ. V lost 5 bases, J lost 2 bases, and 8 bases stayed unmatched. CDR3: CASSQTSGEDTDTQYF. Written as DNA, the CDR3 is TGTGCCAGCAGCCAGACTAGCGGAGAAGACACAGATACGCAGTATTTT.